These T cell receptor beta chains were read from a single sample in a study of shared clonotypes between healthy human individuals. Repertoires were generated with immunoSEQ multiplex PCR, while TCRdb's copy carries only in-frame clones and drops some. This table has around 2.1 million clones, more than 90% appearing once. The sequenced sample was naive CD4+ T cells sorted from blood. These receptors all come from a man between 18 and 35 years old in good health. CDR3s include the opening cysteine and the closing phenylalanine or tryptophan. The D gene is left open where the match is weak. Not all rows give a size; the values are once, few, many and, for expanded clones, a class.

abundance,len,d_gene,v_gene,j_gene,CDR3aa,CDR3nt
once,14,-,TRBV6-5,TRBJ1-2,CASSPGGTNYGYTF,TGTGCCAGCAGTCCCGGGGGAACTAACTATGGCTACACCTTC
-,17,-,TRBV9,TRBJ2-2,CASSVGRMGAGSGELFF,TGTGCCAGCAGCGTAGGTAGGATGGGCGCGGGCTCCGGGGAGCTGTTTTTT
-,14,TRBD2,TRBV28,TRBJ2-2,CASSSVGGTGELFF,TGTGCCAGCAGTTCGGTGGGGGGGACCGGGGAGCTGTTTTTT
-,14,TRBD1,TRBV19,TRBJ2-7,CASKDRDPPYEQYF,TGTGCCAGTAAAGACAGGGACCCACCTTACGAGCAGTACTTC
-,12,-,TRBV28,TRBJ1-5,CASSFSSQPQHF,TGTGCCAGCAGTTTCTCCTCCCAGCCCCAGCATTTT
-,13,-,TRBV7-9,TRBJ2-7,CASSFRPGLEQYF,TGTGCCAGCAGCTTCCGCCCGGGGCTCGAGCAGTACTTC
-,14,-,TRBV7-2,TRBJ2-7,CASARSGLGSEQYF,TGTGCCAGCGCACGGTCTGGGTTGGGTTCCGAGCAGTACTTC
-,14,-,TRBV19,TRBJ1-2,CASSLDPGRRGYTF,TGTGCCAGTAGTCTCGATCCCGGCAGGAGGGGCTACACCTTC
-,14,TRBD1,TRBV10-1,TRBJ1-1,CASSPGTGRTEAFF,TGCGCCAGCAGCCCCGGGACAGGGCGTACTGAAGCTTTCTTT
-,17,-,TRBV28,TRBJ1-5,CASSFSGATYSNQPQHF,TGTGCCAGCAGTTTTTCGGGGGCGACCTATAGCAATCAGCCCCAGCATTTT
-,14,-,TRBV10-3,TRBJ1-1,CAISSTAANTEAFF,TGTGCCATCAGTTCGACAGCGGCCAACACTGAAGCTTTCTTT
-,15,TRBD2,TRBV7-7,TRBJ2-1,CASSPGTSGSHGQFF,TGTGCTAGCAGCCCCGGGACTAGCGGGAGTCACGGGCAGTTCTTC
-,15,TRBD2,TRBV7-9,TRBJ2-3,CASSPGLAEADTQYF,TGTGCCAGCAGCCCCGGACTAGCGGAGGCAGATACGCAGTATTTT
-,12,TRBD1,TRBV25-1,TRBJ2-2,CASSERGRELFF,TGTGCCAGCAGTGAGAGGGGGCGGGAGCTGTTTTTT
-,13,-,TRBV19,TRBJ1-2,CASSIDRGYGYTF,TGTGCCAGTAGTATAGACAGGGGCTATGGCTACACCTTC
-,13,-,TRBV6-5,TRBJ2-5,CASSRTIQETQYF,TGTGCCAGCAGCCGGACCATACAAGAGACCCAGTACTTC
once,14,-,TRBV7-9,TRBJ2-3,CASSLQGIGDTQYF,TGTGCCAGCAGCTTGCAGGGAATCGGAGATACGCAGTATTTT
-,16,-,TRBV5-1,TRBJ1-4,CASSLDRQPTNEKLFF,TGCGCCAGCAGCTTGGATAGACAGCCAACTAATGAAAAACTGTTTTTT
-,11,-,TRBV20-1,TRBJ2-3,CSASDPPAQYF,TGCAGTGCTAGCGACCCCCCGGCGCAGTATTTT
-,15,TRBD1,TRBV10-2,TRBJ1-1,CASSEFGQGNTEAFF,TGCGCCAGCAGTGAGTTCGGACAGGGAAACACTGAAGCTTTCTTT
-,13,-,TRBV7-2,TRBJ2-7,CASSMGLLNEQYF,TGTGCCAGCAGCATGGGACTGCTTAACGAGCAGTACTTC
-,16,-,TRBV5-6,TRBJ2-3,CASSLQGLSSTDTQYF,TGTGCCAGCAGCCTACAGGGTTTGTCTAGCACAGATACGCAGTATTTT
-,13,-,TRBV5-1,TRBJ2-2,CASSARNTGELFF,TGCGCCAGCAGCGCCCGGAACACCGGGGAGCTGTTTTTT
-,13,-,TRBV11-2,TRBJ1-6,CASSLIGNSPLHF,TGTGCCAGCAGCTTAATCGGGAATTCACCCCTCCACTTT
-,15,-,TRBV7-6,TRBJ1-3,CASSLLARSGNTIYF,TGTGCCAGCAGCTTACTGGCACGCTCTGGAAACACCATATATTTT
-,15,-,TRBV19,TRBJ2-5,CASSIRGPGGETQYF,TGTGCCAGTAGTATTCGGGGGCCAGGTGGAGAGACCCAGTACTTC
-,15,-,TRBV6-5,TRBJ2-7,CASSEASGGSYEQYF,TGTGCCAGCAGCGAGGCCTCGGGTGGCTCCTACGAGCAGTACTTC
-,13,TRBD2,TRBV29-1,TRBJ2-1,CSARTSGNNEQFF,TGCAGCGCTCGGACTAGCGGGAACAATGAGCAGTTCTTC
-,14,-,TRBV6-6,TRBJ1-4,CASSSGGKNEKLFF,TGTGCCAGCAGTTCTGGGGGAAAGAATGAAAAACTGTTTTTT
-,14,-,TRBV6-5,TRBJ2-1,CASSPAGTHNEQFF,TGTGCCAGCAGCCCCGCGGGGACTCACAATGAGCAGTTCTTC
-,15,TRBD1,TRBV7-9,TRBJ2-2,CASSPRTGVGGELFF,TGTGCCAGCAGCCCGCGGACAGGGGTGGGCGGGGAGCTGTTTTTT